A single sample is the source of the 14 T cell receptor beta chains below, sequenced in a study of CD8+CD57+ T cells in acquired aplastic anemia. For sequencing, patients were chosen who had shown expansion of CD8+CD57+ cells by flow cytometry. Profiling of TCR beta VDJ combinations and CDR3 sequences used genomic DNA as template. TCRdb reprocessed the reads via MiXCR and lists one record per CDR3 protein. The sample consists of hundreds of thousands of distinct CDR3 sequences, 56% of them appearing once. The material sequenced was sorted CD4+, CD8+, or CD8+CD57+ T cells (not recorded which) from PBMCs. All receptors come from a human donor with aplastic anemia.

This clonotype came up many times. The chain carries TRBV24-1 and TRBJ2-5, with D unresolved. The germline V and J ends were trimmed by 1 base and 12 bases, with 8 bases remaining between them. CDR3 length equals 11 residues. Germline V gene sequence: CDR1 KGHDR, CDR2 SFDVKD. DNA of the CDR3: TGTGCCACCAGTGATTTTCGTCACGAGTACTTC. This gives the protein CATSDFRHEYF.

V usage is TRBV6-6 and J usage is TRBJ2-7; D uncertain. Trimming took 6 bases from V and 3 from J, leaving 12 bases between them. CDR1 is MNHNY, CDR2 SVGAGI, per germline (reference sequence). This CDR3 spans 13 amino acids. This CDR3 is CASSQAVVYEQYF. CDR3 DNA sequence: TGTGCCAGCAGCCAAGCTGTGGTCTACGAGCAGTACTTC.

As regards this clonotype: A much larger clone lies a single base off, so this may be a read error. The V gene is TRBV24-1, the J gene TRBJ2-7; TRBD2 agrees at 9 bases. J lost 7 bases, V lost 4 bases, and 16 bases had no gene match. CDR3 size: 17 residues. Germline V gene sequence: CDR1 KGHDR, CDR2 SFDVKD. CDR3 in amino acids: CATSDLGGRARLGEQYF. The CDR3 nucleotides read TGTGCCACCAGTGACTTAGGCGGGAGGGCCCGATTGGGTGAGCAGTACTTC.

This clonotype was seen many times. The CDR3 region is CASSGQGQNSGNTIYF. The CDR3 nucleotides are TGTGCCAGTAGTGGGCAGGGACAGAACTCTGGAAACACCATATATTTT. The V call is TRBV19, the J call TRBJ1-3; TRBD1 agrees at 7 bases. This CDR3 has 16 residues. V shed 5 bases and J 0 bases; nucleotides not matched to a gene: 7. CDR1 and CDR2 from the germline V gene are LNHDA and SQIVND (reference sequence).

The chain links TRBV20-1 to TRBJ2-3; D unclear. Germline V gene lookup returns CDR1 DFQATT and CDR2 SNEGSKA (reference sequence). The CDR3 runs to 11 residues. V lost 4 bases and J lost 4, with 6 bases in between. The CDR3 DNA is TGCAGTGCTACCCGAGCAGATACGCAGTATTTT. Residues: CSATRADTQYF.

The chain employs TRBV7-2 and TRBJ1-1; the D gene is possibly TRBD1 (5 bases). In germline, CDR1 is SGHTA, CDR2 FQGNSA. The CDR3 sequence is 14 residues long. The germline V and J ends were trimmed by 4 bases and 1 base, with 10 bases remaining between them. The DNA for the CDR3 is TGTGCCAGCAGCTCGGGACCCGGGAACACTGAAGCTTTCTTT. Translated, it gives CASSSGPGNTEAFF.

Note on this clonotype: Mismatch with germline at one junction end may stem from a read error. The CDR3 is CASSPLTGKSTYEQYF. CDR3 DNA sequence: TGCGCCAGCAGCCCCCTAACCGGGAAGTCCACCTACGAGCAGTACTTC. V is TRBV7-8 and J is TRBJ2-7, with D perhaps matching TRBD2 (5 bases). The CDR3 contains 16 residues. Germline CDR1 is SGHVS and CDR2 is FQNEAQ.

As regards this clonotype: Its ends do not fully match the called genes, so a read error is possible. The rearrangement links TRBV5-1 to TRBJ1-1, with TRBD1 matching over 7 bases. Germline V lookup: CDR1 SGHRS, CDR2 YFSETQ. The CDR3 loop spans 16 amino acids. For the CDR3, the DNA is TGTGCCAGCAGCGTAGGGGGCCAGGGGCGGAACACTGAAGCTTTCTTT. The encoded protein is CASSVGGQGRNTEAFF. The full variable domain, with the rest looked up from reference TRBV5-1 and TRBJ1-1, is KAGVTQTPRYLIKTRGQQVTLSCSPISGHRSVSWYQQTPGQGLQFLFEYFSETQRNKGNFPGRFSGRQFSNSRSEMNVSTLELGDSALYLCASSVGGQGRNTEAFFGQGTRLTVV.

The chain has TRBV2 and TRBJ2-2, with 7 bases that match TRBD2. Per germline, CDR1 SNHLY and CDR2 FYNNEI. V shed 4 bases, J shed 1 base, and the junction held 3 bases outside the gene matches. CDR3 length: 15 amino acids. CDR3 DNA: TGTGCCAGCAGTGGGACGGGAGGGAACACCGGGGAGCTGTTTTTT. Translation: CASSGTGGNTGELFF.

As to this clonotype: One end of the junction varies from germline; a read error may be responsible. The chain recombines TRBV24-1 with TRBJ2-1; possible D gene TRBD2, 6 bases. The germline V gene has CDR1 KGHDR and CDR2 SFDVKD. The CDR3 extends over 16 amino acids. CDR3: CATSYRGASSYNEQFF. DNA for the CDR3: TGTGCCACCAGTTACCGCGGGGCTAGCTCCTACAATGAGCAGTTCTTT.

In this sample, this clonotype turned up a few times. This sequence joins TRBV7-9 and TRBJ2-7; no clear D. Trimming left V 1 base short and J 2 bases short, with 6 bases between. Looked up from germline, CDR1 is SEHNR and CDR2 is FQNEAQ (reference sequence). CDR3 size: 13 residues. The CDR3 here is CASSLDETYEQYF. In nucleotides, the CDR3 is TGTGCCAGCAGCTTAGACGAGACCTACGAGCAGTACTTC.

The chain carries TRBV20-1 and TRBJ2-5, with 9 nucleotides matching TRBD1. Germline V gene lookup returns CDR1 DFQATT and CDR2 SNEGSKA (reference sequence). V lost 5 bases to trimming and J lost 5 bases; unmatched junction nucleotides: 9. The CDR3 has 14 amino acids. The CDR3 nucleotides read TGCAGTGCTGGAGGGACAGGGTCGGTGGAGACCCAGTACTTC. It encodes CSAGGTGSVETQYF.

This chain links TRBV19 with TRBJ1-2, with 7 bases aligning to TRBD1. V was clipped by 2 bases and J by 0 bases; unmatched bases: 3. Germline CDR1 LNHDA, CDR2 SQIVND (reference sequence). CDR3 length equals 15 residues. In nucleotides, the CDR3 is TGTGCCAGTAGTATACGGGACAGATCTAACTATGGCTACACCTTC. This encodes CASSIRDRSNYGYTF.

Here the CDR3 reads CSQHPISNQPQHF. The CDR3 DNA is TGCAGCCAACACCCGATTAGCAATCAGCCCCAGCATTTT. The genes are TRBV29-1 and TRBJ1-5; D gene ambiguous. Germline CDR1 is SQVTM and CDR2 is ANQGSEA. Trimming pared 8 bases from V and 0 bases from J, leaving 11 bases between. The CDR3 covers 13 residues.